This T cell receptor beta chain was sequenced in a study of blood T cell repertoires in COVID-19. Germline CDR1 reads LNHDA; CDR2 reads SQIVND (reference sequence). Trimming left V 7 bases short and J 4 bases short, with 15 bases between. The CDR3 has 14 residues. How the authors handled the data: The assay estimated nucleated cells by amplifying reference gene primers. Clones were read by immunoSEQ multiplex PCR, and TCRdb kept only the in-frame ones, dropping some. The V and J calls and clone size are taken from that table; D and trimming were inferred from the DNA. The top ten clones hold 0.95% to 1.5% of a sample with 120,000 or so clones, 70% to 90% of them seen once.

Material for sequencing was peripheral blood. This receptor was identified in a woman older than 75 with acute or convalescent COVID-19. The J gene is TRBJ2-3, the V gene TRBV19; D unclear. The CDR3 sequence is CASTPPQDADTQYF. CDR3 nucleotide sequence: TGTGCCAGTACCCCGCCCCAGGATGCAGATACGCAGTATTTT.